Presented here are 27 T cell receptor beta chains from one specimen sequenced in a study of blood T cells in healthy people across ages. Combining a sample-barcoded 5' primer with a J-beta primer mix, a second PCR ran for about 7 to 11 cycles. TCRdb independently ran MiXCR on the 5' RACE reads; one entry per CDR3 protein. Of some 1.5 million distinct CDR3 sequences detected, roughly 27% appear once; the ten largest clones hold more than 6%. Sequences were obtained from blood. These receptors were taken from a woman aged 30 to 39 in good health.

The V gene is TRBV28, the J gene TRBJ1-4; no reliable D call. This CDR3 has 14 residues. Germline CDR1 MDHEN, CDR2 SYDVKM. Trimming stripped 3 bases from V and 5 bases from J, with 10 bases between. The CDR3 reads CASSLSQPNEKLFF. The CDR3 nucleotides are TGTGCCAGCAGTTTGAGTCAGCCAAATGAAAAACTGTTTTTT.

The chain links TRBV14 to TRBJ2-5; D gene unclear. This CDR3 spans 13 amino acids. CDR1 SGHDN and CDR2 FVKESK come from the germline V gene. The V end lost 3 bases, the J end lost 4 bases, and 9 bases lay between the germline ends. The CDR3 DNA sequence: TGTGCCAGCAGCCAGGTGATAGGAGAGACCCAGTACTTC. As protein: CASSQVIGETQYF. Supplemented by reference TRBV14 and TRBJ2-5, the full variable domain reads EAGVTQFPSHSVIEKGQTVTLRCDPISGHDNLYWYRRVMGKEIKFLLHFVKESKQDESGMPNNRFLAERTGGTYSTLKVQPAELEDSGVYFCASSQVIGETQYFGPGTRLLVL.

The rearrangement joins TRBV11-3 to TRBJ2-1; a possible D gene is TRBD2 (5 bases). Germline V gives CDR1 SGHNT, CDR2 YENEEA. V dropped 10 bases and J dropped 3 bases, with 19 bases sitting between them. The CDR3 length is 15 residues. CDR3 residues: CANNLAGNGYNEQFF. For the CDR3, the DNA is TGTGCCAACAACTTAGCCGGGAACGGCTACAATGAGCAGTTCTTC.

As for this clonotype: A much bigger clone sits one base away, suggesting this may be a read error. J is TRBJ2-1 and V is TRBV20-1, with D tentatively TRBD1 (6 bases). The germline CDR1 and CDR2 sequences are DFQATT and SNEGSKA (reference sequence). The CDR3 length is 14 residues. V dropped 7 bases and J dropped 5 bases, with 18 bases sitting between them. CDR3 DNA sequence: TGCAGTGTTTCCACCGGGACAACCCACAATGAGCAGTTCTTC. Amino acid sequence: CSVSTGTTHNEQFF.

This clonotype was seen a handful of times. The V call is TRBV12-3 or TRBV12-4, the J call TRBJ2-1; the match to TRBD2 covers 7 bases. The J segment lost 1 base and the V segment lost 7 bases, leaving 4 bases of the junction unmatched. This CDR3 region has 14 residues. The CDR3 DNA is TGTGCCAGCACCTTGGGACTATCCTACAATGAGCAGTTCTTC. Encoded protein: CASTLGLSYNEQFF.

This sequence joins TRBV4-2 and TRBJ2-1, with D possibly matching TRBD2 (6 bases). This CDR3 spans 15 amino acids. Per the germline V gene, CDR1 is LGHNA and CDR2 is YNFKEQ. V shed 1 base and J shed 8 bases, with 15 bases lying between them. Here the CDR3 reads CASSQAGGIGDEQFF. The CDR3 region has the DNA TGTGCCAGCAGCCAAGCTGGCGGGATCGGCGATGAGCAGTTCTTC.

This clonotype was picked up a small number of times. The chain carries TRBV29-1 and TRBJ2-1, with D perhaps TRBD1 or TRBD2 (5 bases each). V was clipped by 4 bases and J by 1 base, with 8 bases between them. This CDR3 has 13 residues. The germline CDR1 and CDR2 sequences are SQVTM and ANQGSEA. The CDR3 is CSVVGESYNEQFF. CDR3 sequence (DNA): TGCAGCGTTGTGGGGGAGTCCTACAATGAGCAGTTCTTC.

The sample holds many counts of this clonotype. The chain is built from TRBV6-2 or TRBV6-3 and TRBJ2-7; 8 nucleotides line up with TRBD2. The V segment lost 8 bases and the J segment 4 bases; nucleotides outside the gene matches: 7. Germline lookup yields CDR1 MNHEY and CDR2 SVGEGT. This CDR3 region has 13 residues. CDR3 amino acids: CASLAGGHYEQYF. The CDR3 DNA sequence: TGTGCCAGCCTGGCGGGAGGACATTACGAGCAGTACTTC.

The chain combines TRBV14 with TRBJ2-1, with 7 bases that match TRBD2. This CDR3 spans 16 amino acids. J was trimmed by 2 bases and V by 1 base; bases with no gene match: 5. The germline CDR1 and CDR2 sequences are SGHDN and FVKESK. In DNA, the CDR3 is TGTGCCAGCAGCCAAGTAAGGACTAGTACCTACAATGAGCAGTTCTTC. Protein: CASSQVRTSTYNEQFF.

This clonotype came up a few times. The V gene is TRBV7-9, the J gene TRBJ2-1; no clear D. V lost 1 base and J 3 bases, leaving 10 bases between the germline ends. Germline loops: CDR1 SEHNR, CDR2 FQNEAQ (reference sequence). The CDR3 covers 15 residues. The CDR3 coding sequence is TGTGCCAGCAGCTTAGGATGGCGGAACTACAATGAGCAGTTCTTC. This encodes CASSLGWRNYNEQFF.

This clonotype was seen many times. The chain joins TRBV7-9 to TRBJ1-4; 7 nucleotides agree with TRBD1. With V trimmed by 6 bases and J by 8 bases, 9 bases remained unmatched. Germline CDR1 reads SEHNR; CDR2 reads FQNEAQ (reference sequence). This CDR3 has 14 amino acids. The CDR3 region is CASSPRQGGEKLFF. The CDR3 bases are TGTGCCAGCAGTCCGCGACAGGGAGGAGAAAAACTGTTTTTT.

The genes are TRBV5-1 and TRBJ2-3; a weak D match, TRBD1 (6 bases). The germline V gene encodes CDR1 SGHRS and CDR2 YFSETQ. The V end was cut by 4 bases, the J end by 8 bases, with 17 bases between. The CDR3 is made up of 14 amino acids. The CDR3 coding sequence is TGCGCCAGCAGCGGCGTACAGGGTAGTGGTACGCAGTATTTT. This codes for CASSGVQGSGTQYF.

This clonotype was recorded once. The V call is TRBV10-1, the J call TRBJ2-2; TRBD2 aligns across 9 bases. Germline V lookup: CDR1 WNHNN, CDR2 SYGVQD (reference sequence). Trimming took 3 bases from V and 6 from J; bases not matched to a gene: 11. This CDR3 has 17 residues. CDR3 residues: CASSDAAGGPLSGELFF. CDR3 bases: TGCGCCAGCAGTGATGCGGCGGGAGGGCCCCTTTCCGGGGAGCTGTTTTTT.

This clonotype came up many times. The chain has TRBV7-2 and TRBJ2-7; weak D call: TRBD1 (5 bases). Germline V gene data show CDR1 as SGHTA and CDR2 as FQGNSA. The CDR3 is made up of 13 amino acids. V lost 5 bases, J lost 5 bases, and 13 bases lay in between. The CDR3 region is CASSQSQGHEQYF. CDR3 DNA: TGTGCCAGCAGCCAAAGTCAGGGCCACGAGCAGTACTTC.

The rearrangement uses TRBV9 and TRBJ2-3; 11 bases line up with TRBD2. Trimming cost V 3 bases and J 1 base; bases outside gene matches: 4. Germline CDR1 and CDR2: SGDLS and YYNGEE. CDR3 length: 16 residues. CDR3 in amino acids: CASSATSGGRTDTQYF. CDR3 DNA sequence: TGTGCCAGCAGCGCCACTAGCGGGGGACGCACAGATACGCAGTATTTT. Variable domain in full (rest from reference TRBV9 and TRBJ2-3): DSGVTQTPKHLITATGQRVTLRCSPRSGDLSVYWYQQSLDQGLQFLIQYYNGEERAKGNILERFSAQQFPDLHSELNLSSLELGDSALYFCASSATSGGRTDTQYFGPGTRLTVL.

This clonotype was counted a few times. The chain carries TRBV20-1 and TRBJ2-1; D ambiguous. Near its end, the DNA agrees better with TRBJ2-7, so the J call may be wrong. Per germline, CDR1 DFQATT and CDR2 SNEGSKA (reference sequence). The CDR3 consists of 14 residues. The CDR3 sequence is CSARLPNSYNEQYF. For the CDR3, the DNA is TGCAGTGCTCGATTACCAAACTCCTACAATGAGCAGTACTTC.

The chain recombines TRBV20-1 with TRBJ2-7; either TRBD1 or TRBD2 may supply D (5 bases each). With 5 bases removed from V and 8 bases from J, the gap between germline ends came to 22 bases. The CDR3 has 14 residues. In germline, CDR1 is DFQATT, CDR2 SNEGSKA (reference sequence). In DNA, the CDR3 is TGCAGTGCTCAAATCGGGACCCCGTGGGAGAAGCAGTACTTC. As protein: CSAQIGTPWEKQYF.

In its sample, this clonotype was seen a few times. This rearrangement joins TRBV7-2 to TRBJ2-7; 9 bases are shared with TRBD2. CDR3 length: 16 amino acids. With 1 base clipped from V and 2 bases from J, the junction kept 6 bases outside the gene matches. Germline CDR1 is SGHTA and CDR2 is FQGNSA. CDR3 residues: CASSLVASGAPYEQYF. The CDR3 nucleotides read TGTGCCAGCAGCTTAGTGGCTAGCGGGGCCCCCTACGAGCAGTACTTC.

V is TRBV18 and J is TRBJ1-2, with D tentatively TRBD1 (5 bases). Germline V CDR1 and CDR2: KGHSH, LQKENI. The V end lost 6 bases, the J end lost 6 bases, and 14 bases lay between the germline ends. CDR3 length equals 13 residues. The CDR3 DNA reads as TGTGCCAGCTCCGCCTTGGGGGTCAATGGCTACACCTTC. Translation gives CASSALGVNGYTF.

This clonotype appeared a few times. V gene TRBV6-2 or TRBV6-3 combines with J gene TRBJ2-2; D unresolved. Trimming took off 7 bases at V and 2 bases at J, with 17 bases between the two ends. This CDR3 spans 16 amino acids. Germline-derived CDR1 and CDR2 are MNHEY and SVGEGT. CDR3: CASNLRRPLNTGELFF. CDR3 sequence (DNA): TGTGCCAGCAATCTAAGGAGACCCCTCAACACCGGGGAGCTGTTTTTT.

This clonotype was picked up a small number of times. This sequence joins TRBV4-1 and TRBJ2-1; 9 bases agree with TRBD2. The J segment lost 7 bases and the V segment lost 1 base, leaving 2 bases of the junction unmatched. The CDR3 is 14 amino acids. Germline CDR1 is MGHRA and CDR2 is YSYEKL. CDR3: CASSQVGLANEQFF. CDR3 DNA sequence: TGCGCCAGCAGCCAAGTTGGACTAGCGAATGAGCAGTTCTTC.

As to this clonotype: With a much larger clone just one base away, this may be a read error. CDR3 sequence (DNA): TGTGCCAGCAGCTTAGCGGGCTCTGGCGGGAGTGGTCAAGAGACCCAGTACTTC. Translation gives CASSLAGSGGSGQETQYF. The chain is built from TRBV7-2 and TRBJ2-5; TRBD2 matches 7 bases. V was clipped by 0 bases and J by 2 bases; unmatched bases: 12. Germline CDR1 reads SGHTA; CDR2 reads FQGNSA. The CDR3 spans 18 residues.

DNA of the CDR3: TGTGCCAGCAGCACGGATGCGGGACCCCGGACTGAGCAGTTCTTC. Its protein product is CASSTDAGPRTEQFF. The V call is TRBV5-6, the J call TRBJ2-1; D might be TRBD2 (6 bases). CDR3 length: 15 residues. Germline V lookup: CDR1 SGHDT, CDR2 YYEEEE. V shed 4 bases and J shed 9 bases, with 20 bases lying between them.

In this sample, this clonotype turned up a few times. The chain joins TRBV9 to TRBJ1-1, with D unclear. This CDR3 has 15 amino acids. Per the germline V gene, CDR1 is SGDLS and CDR2 is YYNGEE. V lost 0 bases to trimming and J lost 5 bases, with 14 bases between them. The CDR3 nucleotides are TGTGCCAGCAGCGTAGGAGGGCAAATAGGGACTGAAGCTTTCTTT. Translating it yields CASSVGGQIGTEAFF.

The chain is built from TRBV9 and TRBJ1-1; the D is unclear. The CDR3 runs 14 residues. Germline-derived CDR1 and CDR2 are SGDLS and YYNGEE. The V end lost 0 bases, the J end lost 4 bases, and 10 bases lay between the germline ends. As DNA, the CDR3 is TGTGCCAGCAGCGTAGGTCAGATGGGCACTGAAGCTTTCTTT. This translates into CASSVGQMGTEAFF.

This rearrangement joins TRBV5-1 to TRBJ2-3; D remains unclear. Germline-derived CDR1 and CDR2 are SGHRS and YFSETQ. This CDR3 is built from 16 residues. The V gene lost 0 bases and the J gene lost 3 bases, with 14 bases spanning the gap. CDR3: CASSLGAETWTDTQYF. CDR3 nucleotides: TGCGCCAGCAGCTTGGGGGCAGAGACTTGGACAGATACGCAGTATTTT.

As regards this clonotype: This may stem from a read error, because a much larger clone lies one nucleotide away. The DNA of the CDR3 is TGTGCCAGCGGCTTGTATGCAGGGGAGGCCTATGGCTACACCTTC. It yields the protein CASGLYAGEAYGYTF. The chain couples TRBV5-6 to TRBJ1-2, with a weak D call TRBD1 (6 bases). This CDR3 spans 15 amino acids. Per the germline V gene, CDR1 is SGHDT and CDR2 is YYEEEE.